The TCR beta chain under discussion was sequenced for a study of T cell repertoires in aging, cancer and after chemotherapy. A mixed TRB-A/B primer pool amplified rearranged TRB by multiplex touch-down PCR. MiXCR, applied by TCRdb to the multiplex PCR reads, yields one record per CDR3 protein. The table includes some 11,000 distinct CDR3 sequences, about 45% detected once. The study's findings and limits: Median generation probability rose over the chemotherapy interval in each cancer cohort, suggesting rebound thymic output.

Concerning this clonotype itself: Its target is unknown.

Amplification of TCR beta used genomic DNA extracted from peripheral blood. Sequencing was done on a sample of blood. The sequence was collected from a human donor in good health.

Here the CDR3 reads CASSPRQGGNQPQHF. The DNA of the CDR3 is TGTGCCAGCAGCCCCCGACAGGGGGGCAATCAGCCCCAGCATTTT. The gene calls are TRBV5-6 and TRBJ1-5; 9 bases are shared with TRBD1. Germline V gene sequence: CDR1 SGHDT, CDR2 YYEEEE. V lost 4 bases, J lost 2 bases, and 4 bases stayed unmatched. This CDR3 comprises 15 residues.